This TCR beta chain appears in the sequencing data of a study of blood T cell repertoires in COVID-19. In the study overall: Sample material is recorded as cDNA or gDNA derived from T cells, B-cell-depleted T cells, or PBMCs.

Measured with immunoSEQ multiplex PCR; TCRdb has only the in-frame clones, and not every one. Found here are about 190,000 clones, roughly 89% of them singletons; the top ten hold about 7%. Looked up from germline, CDR1 is MNHNS and CDR2 is SASEGT. The length of the CDR3 is 13 residues. Deletions cut 3 bases from V and 9 bases from J, with 14 bases between. V usage is TRBV6-1 and J usage is TRBJ1-1; D remains ambiguous. The sample was peripheral blood. This TCR came from a man in his forties or fifties with acute or convalescent COVID-19. CDR3 region: CASSESGSPKAFF. The CDR3 region has the DNA TGTGCCAGCAGTGAGTCGGGGTCCCCGAAAGCTTTCTTT.